These 16 T cell receptor beta chains were sequenced from one sample in a study of blood T cells in healthy people across ages. A second PCR of roughly 7 to 11 cycles used a sample-barcoded 5' primer and a J-beta primer mix. From the 5' RACE reads, TCRdb called clonotypes with MiXCR, one entry per CDR3 protein. The top ten hold 7.9% of the sample, which has around 1,500,000 distinct CDR3 sequences, around 42% seen once. The sequenced sample was blood. The receptors derive from a woman aged 18-30 years in good health.

Only one count was recorded for this clonotype. The chain recombines TRBV5-6 with TRBJ1-2; weak D call: TRBD1 (6 bases). V was shortened by 4 bases and J by 0 bases, with 13 bases between the two germline ends. From germline, CDR1 is SGHDT and CDR2 YYEEEE. The length of the CDR3 is 15 residues. CDR3 DNA sequence: TGTGCCAGCAGCCTACCGGGACACTCTAACTATGGCTACACCTTC. Translated, it gives CASSLPGHSNYGYTF.

This chain connects TRBV28 to TRBJ2-3; TRBD2 matches at 9 bases. CDR3 size: 15 residues. Trimming cost V 3 bases and J 4 bases; bases outside gene matches: 5. CDR1 and CDR2 (germline): MDHEN, SYDVKM. CDR3 residues: CASSFGGGASDTQYF. CDR3 coding DNA: TGTGCCAGCAGTTTCGGCGGGGGGGCCTCAGATACGCAGTATTTT. Complete variable domain (other parts from reference TRBV28 and TRBJ2-3): DVKVTQSSRYLVKRTGEKVFLECVQDMDHENMFWYRQDPGLGLRLIYFSYDVKMKEKGDIPEGYSVSREKKERFSLILESASTNQTSMYLCASSFGGGASDTQYFGPGTRLTVL.

This clonotype was observed a handful of times. CDR3 in DNA: TGTGCCATCAGTGGATCGGGAAGCGGGGGATACAATGAGCAGTTCTTC. This translates into CAISGSGSGGYNEQFF. The V and J genes are TRBV10-3 and TRBJ2-1; 8 nucleotides align to TRBD2. The junction had 9 bases not matched to a gene; V was cut back by 4 bases and J by 4 bases. CDR1 is ENHRY and CDR2 is SYGVKD in the germline V gene. The CDR3 consists of 16 residues.

V gene TRBV4-2 combines with J gene TRBJ2-7; D may be TRBD2 (6 bases). The V end was cut by 4 bases, the J end by 7 bases, with 14 bases between. Germline V CDR1 and CDR2: LGHNA, YNFKEQ. The CDR3 is 13 amino acids. This CDR3 reads CASSRRRDDEQYF. The CDR3 DNA sequence: TGTGCCAGCAGCCGGCGGAGGGATGATGAGCAGTACTTC.

This clonotype showed up just a few times. This chain links TRBV27 with TRBJ1-5; D call uncertain. This CDR3 has 17 residues. Germline CDR1 MNHEY, CDR2 SMNVEV (reference sequence). The V and J ends lost 0 bases and 2 bases respectively, with 14 bases between them. The CDR3 DNA sequence: TGTGCCAGCAGTTTATCGAGCCCGTATTGGGGCAATCAGCCCCAGCATTTT. Translation: CASSLSSPYWGNQPQHF.

CDR3 amino acids: CASRLLSGTYNEQFF. The CDR3 DNA follows: TGTGCCAGCAGACTACTTAGCGGGACTTACAATGAGCAGTTCTTC. V gene TRBV2 combines with J gene TRBJ2-1; TRBD2 agrees at 8 bases. CDR3 length: 15 residues. The V and J ends lost 6 bases and 4 bases, in that order; junction bases with no gene match: 8. Germline values: CDR1 SNHLY, CDR2 FYNNEI. The full variable domain, with the rest looked up from reference TRBV2 and TRBJ2-1, is EPEVTQTPSHQVTQMGQEVILRCVPISNHLYFYWYRQILGQKVEFLVSFYNNEISEKSEIFDDQFSVERPDGSNFTLKIRSTKLEDSAMYFCASRLLSGTYNEQFFGPGTRLTVL.

This clonotype has only a few counts. This rearrangement joins TRBV7-9 to TRBJ2-1; D remains unclear. The CDR3 consists of 16 residues. The V end lost 5 bases, the J end lost 0 bases, and 14 bases lay between the germline ends. CDR1 is SEHNR and CDR2 is FQNEAQ in the germline V gene (reference sequence). This CDR3 reads CASSPRGLSSYNEQFF. In DNA form, the CDR3 reads TGTGCCAGCAGCCCCCGTGGCCTGAGCTCCTACAATGAGCAGTTCTTC.

Ten or more counts support this clonotype. J is TRBJ1-2 and V is TRBV6-5; D ambiguous. The CDR3 extends over 12 amino acids. Germline lookup yields CDR1 MNHEY and CDR2 SVGAGI. V was clipped by 2 bases and J by 7 bases, with 8 bases between them. DNA of the CDR3: TGTGCCAGCAGTTACCTCTTCGGTGGCTACACCTTC. This sequence encodes CASSYLFGGYTF.

The rearrangement links TRBV3-1 to TRBJ2-3; the match to TRBD2 covers 15 bases. Germline assignment: CDR1 LGHDT and CDR2 YNNKEL (reference sequence). CDR3 size: 19 residues. The V segment lost 0 bases and the J segment 1 base; nucleotides outside the gene matches: 5. CDR3 region: CASSQEGTSGRTRTDTQYF. The DNA for the CDR3 is TGTGCCAGCAGCCAAGAGGGGACTAGCGGGAGGACACGCACAGATACGCAGTATTTT.

This clonotype was counted between two and nine times. The rearrangement joins TRBV20-1 to TRBJ2-3, with D hard to call. Germline V lookup: CDR1 DFQATT, CDR2 SNEGSKA (reference sequence). CDR3 length equals 18 residues. Trimming stripped 3 bases from V and 6 bases from J, with 28 bases between. The CDR3 here is CSASQGGFRVGRRDTQYF. Here the CDR3 DNA reads TGCAGTGCTAGTCAAGGCGGATTCCGGGTGGGTCGCCGGGATACGCAGTATTTT.

V is TRBV12-3 or TRBV12-4 and J is TRBJ2-7, with D tentatively TRBD1 (6 bases). The CDR3 loop spans 13 amino acids. Trimming stripped 2 bases from V and 7 bases from J, with 12 bases between. The CDR3 is CASSLLQGGEQYF. CDR3 DNA sequence: TGTGCCAGCAGTTTATTACAGGGTGGTGAGCAGTACTTC.

This clonotype was counted between two and nine times. V usage is TRBV5-1 and J usage is TRBJ2-1; 7 nucleotides match TRBD2. The CDR3 is made up of 16 amino acids. Trimming removed 0 bases from V and 4 bases from J; junction bases left unmatched: 7. Germline values: CDR1 SGHRS, CDR2 YFSETQ. CDR3 amino acids: CASSLELASTYNEQFF. Here the CDR3 DNA reads TGCGCCAGCAGCTTGGAACTAGCGTCCACTTACAATGAGCAGTTCTTC.

J is TRBJ1-2 and V is TRBV5-6; 8 positions agree with TRBD1. Germline CDR1 SGHDT, CDR2 YYEEEE. V lost 2 bases to trimming and J lost 5 bases; unmatched junction nucleotides: 8. The CDR3 has 15 residues. The DNA of the CDR3 is TGTGCCAGCAGCTTACCGACAGGGGCGTCATATGGCTACACCTTC. Translated, it gives CASSLPTGASYGYTF.

The gene calls are TRBV7-2 and TRBJ2-3; D uncertain. Germline assignment: CDR1 SGHTA and CDR2 FQGNSA. Deletions cut 2 bases from V and 2 bases from J, with 8 bases between. The CDR3 consists of 14 residues. CDR3: CASSLNGITDTQYF. The CDR3 coding sequence is TGTGCCAGCAGCTTAAACGGTATCACAGATACGCAGTATTTT.

The chain is built from TRBV14 and TRBJ2-5; D gene ambiguous. The ends were cut back, 9 bases at V and 6 bases at J, with 17 bases in the middle. The length of the CDR3 is 13 residues. Looked up from germline, CDR1 is SGHDN and CDR2 is FVKESK. CDR3 sequence: CASGERDSKTQYF. The CDR3 region has the DNA TGTGCCAGTGGAGAAAGGGATTCGAAGACCCAGTACTTC.

V gene TRBV4-1 combines with J gene TRBJ1-4; D might be TRBD1 (6 bases). V was pared by 1 base and J by 11 bases, with 8 bases between. The CDR3 contains 12 residues. Germline CDR1 and CDR2: MGHRA and YSYEKL. The CDR3 reads CASSQGRGKLFF. The DNA for the CDR3 is TGCGCCAGCAGCCAAGGGAGGGGGAAACTGTTTTTT.